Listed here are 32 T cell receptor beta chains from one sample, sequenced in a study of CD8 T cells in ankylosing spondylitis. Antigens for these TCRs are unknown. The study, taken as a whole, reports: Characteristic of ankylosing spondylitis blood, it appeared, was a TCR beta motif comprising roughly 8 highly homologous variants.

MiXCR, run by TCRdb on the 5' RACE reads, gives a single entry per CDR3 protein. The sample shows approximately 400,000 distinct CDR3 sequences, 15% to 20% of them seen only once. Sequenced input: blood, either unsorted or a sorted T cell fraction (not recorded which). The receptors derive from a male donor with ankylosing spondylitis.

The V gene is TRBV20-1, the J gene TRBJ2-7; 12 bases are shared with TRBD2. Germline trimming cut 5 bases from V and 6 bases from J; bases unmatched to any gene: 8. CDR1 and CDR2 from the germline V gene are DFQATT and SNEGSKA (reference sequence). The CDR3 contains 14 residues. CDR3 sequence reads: CSAEGLAGKGEQYF. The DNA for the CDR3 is TGCAGTGCTGAAGGACTAGCGGGGAAAGGCGAGCAGTACTTC.

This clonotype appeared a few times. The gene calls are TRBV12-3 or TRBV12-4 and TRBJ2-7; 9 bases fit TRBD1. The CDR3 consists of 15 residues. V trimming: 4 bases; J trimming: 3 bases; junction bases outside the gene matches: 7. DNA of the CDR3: TGTGCCAGCAGTTGGGGACAGGGAAGTGGCTACGAGCAGTACTTC. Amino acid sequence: CASSWGQGSGYEQYF.

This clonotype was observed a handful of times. This chain's CDR3 is CASSLMGTTSNQPQHF. In DNA, the CDR3 is TGTGCCAGCAGTTTAATGGGGACAACTAGCAATCAGCCCCAGCATTTT. The rearrangement uses TRBV12-3 or TRBV12-4 and TRBJ1-5; D is possibly TRBD1 (6 bases). The ends were cut back, 2 bases at V and 0 bases at J, with 11 bases in the middle. The CDR3 is 16 amino acids.

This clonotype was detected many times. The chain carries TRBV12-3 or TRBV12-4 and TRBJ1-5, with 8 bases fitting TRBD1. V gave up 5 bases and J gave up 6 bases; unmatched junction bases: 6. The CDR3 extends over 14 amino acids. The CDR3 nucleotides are TGTGCCAGCAGTCCGACAGGGGATGGTCAGCCCCAGCATTTT. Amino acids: CASSPTGDGQPQHF.

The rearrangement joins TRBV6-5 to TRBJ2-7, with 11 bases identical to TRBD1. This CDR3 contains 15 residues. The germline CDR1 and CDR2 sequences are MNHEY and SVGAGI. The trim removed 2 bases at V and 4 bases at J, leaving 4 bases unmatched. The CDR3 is CASSYRGQGGYEQYF. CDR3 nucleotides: TGTGCCAGCAGTTACCGGGGACAGGGGGGGTACGAGCAGTACTTC.

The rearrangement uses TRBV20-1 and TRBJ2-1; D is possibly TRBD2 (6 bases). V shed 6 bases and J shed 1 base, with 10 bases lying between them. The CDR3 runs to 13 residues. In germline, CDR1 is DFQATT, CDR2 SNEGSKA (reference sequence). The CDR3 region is CSALAGSYNEQFF. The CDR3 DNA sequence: TGCAGTGCCCTCGCGGGATCCTACAATGAGCAGTTCTTC.

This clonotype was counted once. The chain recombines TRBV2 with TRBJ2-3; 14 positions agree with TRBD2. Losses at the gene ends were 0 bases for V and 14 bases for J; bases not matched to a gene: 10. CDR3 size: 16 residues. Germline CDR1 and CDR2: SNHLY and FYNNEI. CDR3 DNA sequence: TGTGCCAGCAGTGAAGCGCTTCGGGGACTAGCGGGAGTACGGTATTTT. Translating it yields CASSEALRGLAGVRYF. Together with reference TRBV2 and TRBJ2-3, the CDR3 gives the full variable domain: EPEVTQTPSHQVTQMGQEVILRCVPISNHLYFYWYRQILGQKVEFLVSFYNNEISEKSEIFDDQFSVERPDGSNFTLKIRSTKLEDSAMYFCASSEALRGLAGVRYFGPGTRLTVL.

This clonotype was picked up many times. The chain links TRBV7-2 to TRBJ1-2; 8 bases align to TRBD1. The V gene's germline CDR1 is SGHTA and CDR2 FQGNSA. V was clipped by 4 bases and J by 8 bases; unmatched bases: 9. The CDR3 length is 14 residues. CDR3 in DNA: TGTGCCAGCAGCTCACGGGACAGGTTCTGGGGCTACACCTTC. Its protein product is CASSSRDRFWGYTF.

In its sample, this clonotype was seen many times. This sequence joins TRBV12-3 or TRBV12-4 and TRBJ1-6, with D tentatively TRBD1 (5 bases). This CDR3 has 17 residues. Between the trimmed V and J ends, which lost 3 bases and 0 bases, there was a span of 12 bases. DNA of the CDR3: TGTGCCAGCAGTTTCGCTCAGGGTAGCTCCTATAATTCACCCCTCCACTTT. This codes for CASSFAQGSSYNSPLHF.

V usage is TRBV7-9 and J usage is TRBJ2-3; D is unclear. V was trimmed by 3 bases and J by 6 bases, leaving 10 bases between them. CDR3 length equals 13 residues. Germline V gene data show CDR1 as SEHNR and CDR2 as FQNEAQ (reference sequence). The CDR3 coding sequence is TGTGCCAGCAGCTTTGACCAGGCGGATACGCAGTATTTT. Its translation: CASSFDQADTQYF.

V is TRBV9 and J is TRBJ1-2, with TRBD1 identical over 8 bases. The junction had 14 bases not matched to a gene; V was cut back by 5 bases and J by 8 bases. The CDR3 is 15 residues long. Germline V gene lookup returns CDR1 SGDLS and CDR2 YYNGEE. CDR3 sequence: CASSSRTGTTRGYTF. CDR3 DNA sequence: TGTGCCAGCAGTTCCCGGACAGGGACAACGAGGGGCTACACCTTC. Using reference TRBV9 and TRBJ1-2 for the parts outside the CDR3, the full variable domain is DSGVTQTPKHLITATGQRVTLRCSPRSGDLSVYWYQQSLDQGLQFLIQYYNGEERAKGNILERFSAQQFPDLHSELNLSSLELGDSALYFCASSSRTGTTRGYTFGSGTRLTVV.

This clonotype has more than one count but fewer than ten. CDR3: CSEYPLRVNTDTQYF. CDR3 in DNA: TGCAGCGAGTATCCACTAAGGGTAAACACAGATACGCAGTATTTT. V usage is TRBV20-1 and J usage is TRBJ2-3; D remains unclear. Germline CDR1 DFQATT, CDR2 SNEGSKA (reference sequence). The CDR3 is 15 residues long.

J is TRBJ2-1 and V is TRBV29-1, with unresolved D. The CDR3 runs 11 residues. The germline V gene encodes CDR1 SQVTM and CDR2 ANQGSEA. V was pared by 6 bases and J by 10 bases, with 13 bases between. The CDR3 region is CSVAPLVEQFF. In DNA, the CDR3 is TGCAGCGTGGCCCCTTTGGTAGAGCAGTTCTTC.

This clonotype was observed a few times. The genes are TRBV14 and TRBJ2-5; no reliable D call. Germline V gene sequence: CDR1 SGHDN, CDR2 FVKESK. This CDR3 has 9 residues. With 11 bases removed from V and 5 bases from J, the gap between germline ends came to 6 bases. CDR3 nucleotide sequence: TGTGCCCCCAGTGAGACCCAGTACTTC. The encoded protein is CAPSETQYF.

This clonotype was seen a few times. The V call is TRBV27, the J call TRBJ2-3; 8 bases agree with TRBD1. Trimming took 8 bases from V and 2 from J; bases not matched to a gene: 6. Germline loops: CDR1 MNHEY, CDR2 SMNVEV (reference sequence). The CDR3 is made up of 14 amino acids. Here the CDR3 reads CASGRTGNTDTQYF. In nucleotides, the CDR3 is TGTGCCAGCGGGCGGACAGGGAACACAGATACGCAGTATTTT.

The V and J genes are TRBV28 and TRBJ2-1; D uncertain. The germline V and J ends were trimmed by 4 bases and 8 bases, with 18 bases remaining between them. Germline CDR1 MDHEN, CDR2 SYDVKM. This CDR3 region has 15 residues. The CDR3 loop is CASSSPGSISDEQFF. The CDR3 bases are TGTGCCAGCAGTTCTCCCGGGTCCATTTCGGATGAGCAGTTCTTC.

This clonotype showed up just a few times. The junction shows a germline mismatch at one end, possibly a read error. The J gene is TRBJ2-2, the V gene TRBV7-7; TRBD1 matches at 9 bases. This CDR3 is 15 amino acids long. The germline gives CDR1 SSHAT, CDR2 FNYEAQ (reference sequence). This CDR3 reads CASSLAGQGIGELFF. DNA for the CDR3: TGTGCTAGCAGCTTAGCCGGACAGGGGATCGGGGAGCTGTTTTTT.

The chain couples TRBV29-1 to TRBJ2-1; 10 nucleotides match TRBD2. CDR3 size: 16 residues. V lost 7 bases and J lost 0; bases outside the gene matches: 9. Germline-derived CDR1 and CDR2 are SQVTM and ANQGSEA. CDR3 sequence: CSAPAGGGLSYNEQFF. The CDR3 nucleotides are TGCAGCGCCCCAGCGGGGGGGGGGCTCTCCTACAATGAGCAGTTCTTC.

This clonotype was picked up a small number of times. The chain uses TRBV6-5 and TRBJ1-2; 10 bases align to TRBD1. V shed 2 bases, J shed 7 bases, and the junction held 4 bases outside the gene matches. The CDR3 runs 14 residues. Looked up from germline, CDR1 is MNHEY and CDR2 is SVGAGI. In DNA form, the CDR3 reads TGTGCCAGCAGTTACAGGACAGGGGGGGTTGGCTACACCTTC. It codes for CASSYRTGGVGYTF.

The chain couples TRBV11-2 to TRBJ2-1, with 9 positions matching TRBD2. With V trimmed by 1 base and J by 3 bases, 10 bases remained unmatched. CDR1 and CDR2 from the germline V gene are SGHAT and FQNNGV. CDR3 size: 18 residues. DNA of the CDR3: TGTGCCAGCAGCTTAGGAGGTAGCGGGAGAAAAGGCTACAATGAGCAGTTCTTC. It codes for CASSLGGSGRKGYNEQFF.

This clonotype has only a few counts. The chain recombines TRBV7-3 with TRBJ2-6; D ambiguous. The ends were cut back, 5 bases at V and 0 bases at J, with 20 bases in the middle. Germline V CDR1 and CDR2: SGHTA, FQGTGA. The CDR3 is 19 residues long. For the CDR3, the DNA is TGTGCCAGCAGCCCCCGGGTACGGTCGGCTAACTCTGGGGCCAACGTCCTGACTTTC. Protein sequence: CASSPRVRSANSGANVLTF.

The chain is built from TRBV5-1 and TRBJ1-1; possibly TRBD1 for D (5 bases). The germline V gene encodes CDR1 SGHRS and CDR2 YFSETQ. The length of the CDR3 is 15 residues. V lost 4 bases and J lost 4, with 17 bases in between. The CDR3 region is CASSLNSGTFTEAFF. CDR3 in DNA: TGCGCCAGCAGCCTGAACTCCGGGACTTTCACTGAAGCTTTCTTT.

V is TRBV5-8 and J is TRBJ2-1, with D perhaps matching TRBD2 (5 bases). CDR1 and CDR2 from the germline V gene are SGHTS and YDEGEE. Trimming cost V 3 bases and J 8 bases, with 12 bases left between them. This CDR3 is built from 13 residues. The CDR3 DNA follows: TGTGCCAGCAGCTACCAAGGACTCCATGAGCAGTTCTTC. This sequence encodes CASSYQGLHEQFF.

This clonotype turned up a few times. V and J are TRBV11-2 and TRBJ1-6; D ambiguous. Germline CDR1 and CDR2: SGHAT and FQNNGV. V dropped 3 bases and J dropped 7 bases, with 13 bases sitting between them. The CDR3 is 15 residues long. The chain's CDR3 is CASSFSPGPNSPLHF. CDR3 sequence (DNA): TGTGCCAGCAGCTTCTCACCCGGACCCAATTCACCCCTCCACTTT.

In DNA, the CDR3 is TGTGCCAGCAGTTTCCAGGGGTTGGCGCACAATGAGCAGTTCTTC. It codes for CASSFQGLAHNEQFF. The gene calls are TRBV2 and TRBJ2-1; a possible D gene is TRBD1 (6 bases). V gave up 5 bases and J gave up 5 bases, with 16 bases separating them. The CDR3 runs to 15 residues. Germline CDR1 reads SNHLY; CDR2 reads FYNNEI.

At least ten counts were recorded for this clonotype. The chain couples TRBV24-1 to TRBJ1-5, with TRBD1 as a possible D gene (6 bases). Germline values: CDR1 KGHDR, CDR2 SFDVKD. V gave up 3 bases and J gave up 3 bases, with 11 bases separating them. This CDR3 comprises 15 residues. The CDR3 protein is CATSDGGTYNQPQHF. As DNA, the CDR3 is TGTGCCACCAGTGATGGTGGGACATACAATCAGCCCCAGCATTTT.

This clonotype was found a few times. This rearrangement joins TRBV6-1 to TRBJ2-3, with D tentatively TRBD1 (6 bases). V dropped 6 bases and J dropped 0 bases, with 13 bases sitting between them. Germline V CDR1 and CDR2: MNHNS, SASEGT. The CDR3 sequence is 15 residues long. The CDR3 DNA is TGTGCCAGCAGAGCCGGGACACTCAGCACAGATACGCAGTATTTT. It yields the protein CASRAGTLSTDTQYF.

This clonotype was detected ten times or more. The CDR3 spells CSVEGGGNEQFF. DNA of the CDR3: TGCAGCGTTGAAGGGGGCGGGAATGAGCAGTTCTTC. The rearrangement links TRBV29-1 to TRBJ2-1; either TRBD1 or TRBD2 may supply D (5 bases each). Per germline, CDR1 SQVTM and CDR2 ANQGSEA. The V gene lost 1 base and the J gene lost 7 bases, with 8 bases spanning the gap. The CDR3 spans 12 residues.

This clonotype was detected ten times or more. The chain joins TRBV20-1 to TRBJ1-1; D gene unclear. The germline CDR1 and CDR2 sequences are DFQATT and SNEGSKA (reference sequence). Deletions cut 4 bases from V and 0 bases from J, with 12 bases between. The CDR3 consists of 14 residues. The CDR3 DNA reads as TGCAGTGCTATGTTTGGGGAAATGAACACTGAAGCTTTCTTT. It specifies CSAMFGEMNTEAFF.

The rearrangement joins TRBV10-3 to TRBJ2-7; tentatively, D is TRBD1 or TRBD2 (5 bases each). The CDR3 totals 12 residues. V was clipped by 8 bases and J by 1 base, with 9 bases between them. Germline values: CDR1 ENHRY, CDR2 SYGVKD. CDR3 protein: CAIGGVSYEQYF. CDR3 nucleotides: TGTGCCATCGGGGGAGTTTCCTACGAGCAGTACTTC.

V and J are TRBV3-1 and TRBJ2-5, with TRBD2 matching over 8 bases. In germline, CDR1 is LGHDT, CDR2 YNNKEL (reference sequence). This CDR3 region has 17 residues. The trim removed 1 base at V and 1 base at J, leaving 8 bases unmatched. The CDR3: CASSQGVLAGTQETQYF. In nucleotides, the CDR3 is TGTGCCAGCAGCCAAGGGGTGTTAGCGGGAACCCAAGAGACCCAGTACTTC.

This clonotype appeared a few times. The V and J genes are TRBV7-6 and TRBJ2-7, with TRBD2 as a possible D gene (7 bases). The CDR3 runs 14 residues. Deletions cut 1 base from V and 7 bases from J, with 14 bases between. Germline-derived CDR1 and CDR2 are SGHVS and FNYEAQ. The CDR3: CASSLEAGAREQYF. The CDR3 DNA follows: TGTGCCAGCAGCTTAGAGGCGGGGGCGCGTGAGCAGTACTTC.